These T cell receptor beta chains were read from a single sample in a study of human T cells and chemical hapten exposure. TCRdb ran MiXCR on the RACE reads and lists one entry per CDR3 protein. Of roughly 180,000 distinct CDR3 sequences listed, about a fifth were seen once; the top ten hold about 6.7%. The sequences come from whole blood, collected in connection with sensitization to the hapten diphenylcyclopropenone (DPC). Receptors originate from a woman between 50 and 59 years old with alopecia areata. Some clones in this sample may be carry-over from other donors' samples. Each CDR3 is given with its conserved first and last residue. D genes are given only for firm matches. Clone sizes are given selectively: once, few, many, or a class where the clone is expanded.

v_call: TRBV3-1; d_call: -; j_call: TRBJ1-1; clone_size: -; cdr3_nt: TGTGCCAGCAGCCGGGGTACCGCTGAAGCTTTCTTT; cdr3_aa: CASSRGTAEAFF
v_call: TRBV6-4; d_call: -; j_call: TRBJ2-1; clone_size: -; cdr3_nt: TGTGCCAGCAGTACGGGGATCTGGAATGAGCAGTTCTTC; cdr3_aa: CASSTGIWNEQFF
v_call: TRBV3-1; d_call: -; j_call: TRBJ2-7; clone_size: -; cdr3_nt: TGTGCCAGCAGCCAAGGGGCCAGCGTAGAGCAGTACTTC; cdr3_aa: CASSQGASVEQYF
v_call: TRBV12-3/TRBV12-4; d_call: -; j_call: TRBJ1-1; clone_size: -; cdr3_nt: TGTGCCAGCAGTTTAGCCGGGGGGCATGTTGCTTTCTTT; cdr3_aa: CASSLAGGHVAFF
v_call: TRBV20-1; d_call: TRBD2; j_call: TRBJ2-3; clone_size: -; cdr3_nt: TGCAGTGCTAGTGATCTGGGGACTAGCGGGAGAAGAGATACGCAGTATTTT; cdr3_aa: CSASDLGTSGRRDTQYF
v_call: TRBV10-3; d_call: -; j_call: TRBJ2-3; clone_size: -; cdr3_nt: TGTGCCATCAGTGAAACGGGCGGGACCGGCAGGGAGGATACGCAGTATTTT; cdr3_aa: CAISETGGTGREDTQYF
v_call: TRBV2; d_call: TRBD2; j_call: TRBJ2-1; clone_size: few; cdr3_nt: TGTGCCAGCACTACCGGGACTAGCGGGAATCATGAGCAGTTCTTC; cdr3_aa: CASTTGTSGNHEQFF
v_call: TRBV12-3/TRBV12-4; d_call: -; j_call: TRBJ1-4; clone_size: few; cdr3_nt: TGTGCCAGCCGGTACAGGGCAACTAATGAAAAACTGTTTTTT; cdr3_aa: CASRYRATNEKLFF
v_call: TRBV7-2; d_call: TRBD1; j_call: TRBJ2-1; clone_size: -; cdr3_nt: TGTGCCAGCAGCCCCCGGGACAGGGCCTACAATGAGCAGTTCTTC; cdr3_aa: CASSPRDRAYNEQFF
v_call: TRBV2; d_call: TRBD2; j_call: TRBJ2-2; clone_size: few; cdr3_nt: TGTGCCAGCAGGAAATCCACTAGCGCCCTGAACACCGGGGAGCTGTTTTTT; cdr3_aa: CASRKSTSALNTGELFF
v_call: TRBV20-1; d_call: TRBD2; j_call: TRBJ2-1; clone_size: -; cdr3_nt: TGCAGTGTATTGAGCGGGAGGGGGAATGAGCAGTTCTTC; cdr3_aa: CSVLSGRGNEQFF